These T cell receptor beta chains were read from a single sample in a study of blood T cell repertoires in COVID-19. Profiling relied on immunoSEQ multiplex PCR, and the TCRdb table lists in-frame clones only, not all of them. The sample lists 150,000 to 200,000 clones, 80% to 90% occurring once. The material sequenced was PBMCs or T cells enriched from blood (not recorded which). The receptors originated from a woman aged 18 to 35 who had recovered from COVID-19. Both conserved end residues are part of each CDR3. Fields, in order: CDR3 length, V gene, CDR3 protein.

len: 16
v_gene: TRBV6-5
CDR3aa: CASSSLGLPNTGELFF

len: 12
v_gene: TRBV28
CDR3aa: CASSSRTDTQYF

len: 18
v_gene: TRBV24-1
CDR3aa: CATSDPPLLAGHTDTQYF

len: 13
v_gene: TRBV7-2
CDR3aa: CASSETGRDGYTF

len: 15
v_gene: TRBV5-6
CDR3aa: CASSVRRGVNTEAFF

len: 16
v_gene: TRBV7-9
CDR3aa: CASSFSSGGPTDTQYF

len: 15
v_gene: TRBV2
CDR3aa: CASSETGGGYNEQFF

len: 15
v_gene: TRBV25-1
CDR3aa: CASSDPGTGKNEQYF

len: 13
v_gene: TRBV19
CDR3aa: CASSQGVSYEQYF

len: 12
v_gene: TRBV2
CDR3aa: CASSDEGYEQFF

len: 15
v_gene: TRBV5-6
CDR3aa: CASSEWTRGEETQYF

len: 14
v_gene: TRBV4-3
CDR3aa: CASSFSGGAGEQYF

len: 16
v_gene: TRBV21-1
CDR3aa: CASSKDGGDGTDTQYF

len: 14
v_gene: TRBV14
CDR3aa: CASSPERGAYEQYF

len: 14
v_gene: TRBV7-2
CDR3aa: CASRGGPNTGELFF